Listed below are T cell receptor beta chains from one sample, sequenced in a study of blood T cells in healthy people across ages. TCRdb itself ran the 5' RACE reads through MiXCR, one entry per CDR3 protein. The sample contains about 640,000 distinct CDR3 sequences, under 30% of which appear only once. The sequenced sample was blood. The receptor set was obtained from a woman older than 75 in good health. Both conserved end residues are part of each CDR3. D genes are given only for firm matches. A row's size may be missing; if present it is once, few, many or a size class.

d_call,clone_size,v_call,j_call,cdr3_aa,cdr3_nt
TRBD1,many,TRBV7-3,TRBJ2-3,CASSLTGTGTRWPDTQYF,TGTGCCAGCAGCTTAACAGGGACAGGTACCAGGTGGCCAGATACGCAGTATTTT
NA,many,TRBV12-3/TRBV12-4,TRBJ1-5,CASSALGGNQPQHF,TGTGCCAGCAGTGCCCTCGGGGGCAATCAGCCCCAGCATTTT
NA,few,TRBV29-1,TRBJ2-3,CSACTDTQYF,TGCAGCGCCTGCACAGATACGCAGTATTTT
TRBD1,many,TRBV12-3/TRBV12-4,TRBJ1-2,CASSSLGQSNYGYTF,TGTGCCAGCAGCTCCCTGGGACAGTCTAACTATGGCTACACCTTC
NA,NA,TRBV7-9,TRBJ2-3,CASSPLAATDTQYF,TGTGCCAGCAGCCCTCTCGCGGCCACAGATACGCAGTATTTT
TRBD2,medium-sized,TRBV10-3,TRBJ2-7,CAISAPTSGGHPEQYF,TGTGCCATCAGTGCCCCGACTAGCGGGGGCCATCCTGAGCAGTACTTC
TRBD1,NA,TRBV20-1,TRBJ2-5,CSVGGQGNSYERYF,TGCAGTGTCGGCGGACAGGGGAATTCCTACGAGCGGTACTTC
NA,NA,TRBV6-1,TRBJ2-5,CASGGGAWETQYF,TGTGCCAGCGGAGGGGGGGCCTGGGAGACCCAGTACTTC
TRBD1,many,TRBV27,TRBJ1-2,CASSPGQGAVNYGYTF,TGTGCCAGCAGTCCGGGACAGGGGGCAGTCAACTATGGCTACACCTTC
NA,many,TRBV6-1,TRBJ2-7,CASSGVRGREQYF,TGTGCCAGCAGCGGTGTGCGGGGTCGGGAGCAGTACTTC
TRBD1,NA,TRBV29-1,TRBJ2-1,CSASGQGKGEQFF,TGCAGCGCCTCTGGACAGGGGAAGGGTGAGCAGTTCTTC
TRBD1,many,TRBV27,TRBJ2-7,CASSSPGQGITVQYF,TGTGCCAGCAGTTCACCGGGACAGGGGATTACTGTGCAGTACTTC
NA,NA,TRBV3-1,TRBJ2-5,CASSPRVTGKETQYF,TGTGCCAGCAGCCCTAGAGTGACGGGAAAAGAGACCCAGTACTTC
NA,NA,TRBV20-1,TRBJ2-7,CSASLGRDSYEQYF,TGCAGTGCCTCCTTGGGGAGAGACTCCTACGAGCAGTACTTC
NA,many,TRBV3-1,TRBJ2-7,CASSQDPGEQYF,TGTGCCAGCAGCCAAGATCCTGGCGAGCAGTACTTC
NA,many,TRBV30,TRBJ2-5,CAWSVKGLQETQYF,TGTGCCTGGAGTGTCAAGGGACTGCAAGAGACCCAGTACTTC
NA,many,TRBV6-1,TRBJ2-3,CASSHGGSTDTQYF,TGTGCCAGCAGTCATGGGGGGAGCACAGATACGCAGTATTTT
TRBD1,many,TRBV15,TRBJ1-5,CATADRGPGQPQHF,TGTGCCACCGCTGACAGGGGGCCGGGTCAGCCCCAGCATTTT
TRBD1,NA,TRBV5-1,TRBJ1-2,CASSLVGQGANYGYTF,TGCGCCAGCAGCTTGGTCGGACAGGGAGCGAACTATGGCTACACCTTC
TRBD2,NA,TRBV18,TRBJ2-7,CASSMGGSSYEQYF,TGTGCCAGCTCAATGGGGGGGAGCTCCTACGAGCAGTACTTC
NA,few,TRBV9,TRBJ1-6,CASSVMGQFNSPLHF,TGTGCCAGCAGCGTAATGGGGCAGTTCAATTCACCCCTCCACTTT
NA,many,TRBV6-1,TRBJ1-2,CASISDTGSITGYTF,TGTGCCAGCATTTCCGACACCGGCTCTATAACAGGCTACACCTTC
TRBD1,NA,TRBV12-3/TRBV12-4,TRBJ1-2,CAGTLGQGGSYGYTF,TGTGCCGGCACCCTAGGACAGGGGGGGAGCTATGGCTACACCTTC
NA,NA,TRBV30,TRBJ1-2,CAWRFLYGYTF,TGTGCCTGGAGGTTCCTCTATGGCTACACCTTC
NA,NA,TRBV7-9,TRBJ2-3,CASSSPGLEKYF,TGTGCCAGCAGCTCGCCGGGGCTAGAGAAGTATTTT
TRBD1,many,TRBV29-1,TRBJ2-7,CSVEGQGAPEQYF,TGCAGCGTTGAGGGACAGGGGGCGCCCGAGCAGTACTTC
TRBD1,few,TRBV20-1,TRBJ1-2,CSALSGQGTNYGYTF,TGCAGTGCCCTCAGCGGACAGGGGACCAACTATGGCTACACCTTC
NA,many,TRBV29-1,TRBJ2-3,CSVEGLAEGTDTQYF,TGCAGCGTTGAAGGTCTGGCTGAGGGCACAGATACGCAGTATTTT
TRBD2,NA,TRBV7-2,TRBJ2-1,CAGSVSLGRGSDDEQFF,TGTGCCGGCAGCGTCAGTCTGGGGCGGGGGAGCGACGATGAGCAGTTCTTC
TRBD1,NA,TRBV30,TRBJ2-3,CAWRLGAGGSTDTQYF,TGTGCCTGGAGACTGGGAGCAGGGGGCTCCACAGATACGCAGTATTTT
TRBD2,many,TRBV7-3,TRBJ2-3,CASSLGLAGGTDTQYF,TGTGCCAGCAGCTTAGGACTAGCGGGGGGCACAGATACGCAGTATTTT
NA,many,TRBV6-6,TRBJ2-7,CASSPGRGTYEQYF,TGTGCCAGCAGCCCTGGTCGGGGAACCTACGAGCAGTACTTC
NA,few,TRBV4-1,TRBJ1-3,CASRAGTATGNTIYF,TGCGCCAGCAGGGCAGGGACGGCCACTGGAAACACCATATATTTT
NA,many,TRBV4-2,TRBJ2-6,CASSQVGGSSSGANVLTF,TGTGCCAGCAGCCAAGTAGGGGGATCCAGCTCTGGGGCCAACGTCCTGACTTTC
NA,many,TRBV5-1,TRBJ2-1,CASSLGETYNEQFF,TGCGCCAGCAGCTTGGGGGAGACCTACAATGAGCAGTTCTTC
TRBD1,NA,TRBV20-1,TRBJ1-2,CRATGQGVYTF,TGCAGGGCTACGGGACAGGGGGTATACACCTTC
TRBD2,few,TRBV12-3/TRBV12-4,TRBJ2-5,CASSLSRGRTSGGLETQYF,TGTGCCAGCAGTTTAAGCAGGGGTCGGACTAGCGGGGGCCTTGAGACCCAGTACTTC
NA,many,TRBV7-9,TRBJ2-1,CASSLTYNEQFF,TGTGCCAGCAGCTTAACCTACAATGAGCAGTTCTTC
TRBD1,many,TRBV29-1,TRBJ1-2,CSGEDRGYGYTF,TGCAGCGGGGAGGACAGGGGATATGGCTACACCTTC
NA,NA,TRBV2,TRBJ2-6,CASSTSTGANILTF,TGTGCCAGCAGTACTAGTACTGGGGCCAACATCCTGACTTTC
TRBD1,NA,TRBV29-1,TRBJ2-7,CSVGTGLTCEQYF,TGCAGCGTCGGGACAGGGCTCACCTGCGAGCAGTACTTC
TRBD1,NA,TRBV2,TRBJ1-2,CASSGRTGSYGYTF,TGTGCCAGCAGTGGGAGGACAGGATCCTATGGCTACACCTTC
TRBD1,NA,TRBV29-1,TRBJ2-7,CSVGTGQYSYEQYF,TGCAGCGTAGGGACAGGACAGTATTCCTACGAGCAGTACTTC
NA,NA,TRBV10-3,TRBJ2-2,CAISEGITGELFF,TGTGCCATCAGTGAAGGAATCACCGGGGAGCTGTTTTTT
TRBD2,few,TRBV7-2,TRBJ2-5,CASSFPLGLAGGVRETQYF,TGTGCCAGCAGCTTCCCCCTTGGACTAGCGGGGGGGGTTAGGGAGACCCAGTACTTC
NA,few,TRBV2,TRBJ1-2,CASRGARGNYGYTF,TGTGCCAGCAGGGGGGCCCGGGGCAACTATGGCTACACCTTC
TRBD1,NA,TRBV20-1,TRBJ2-5,CSALSPGQGQETQYF,TGCAGTGCTCTTTCACCGGGACAGGGGCAAGAGACCCAGTACTTC